Shown below are 9 T cell receptor beta chains from a single sample sequenced in a study of blood T cell repertoires in COVID-19. Sequencing used immunoSEQ multiplex PCR; TCRdb keeps in-frame clones, though not all of them. The sample has around 300,000 clones, about 91% seen once. Sequenced sample: peripheral blood. These receptors all come from a woman under 40 with COVID-19, enrolled during active disease.

The chain carries TRBV2 and TRBJ1-5; possibly TRBD1 for D (6 bases). Deletions cut 7 bases from V and 4 bases from J, with 23 bases between. Germline values: CDR1 SNHLY, CDR2 FYNNEI. CDR3 length: 17 residues. CDR3 loop: CASNGGSGQPGNQPQHF. CDR3 nucleotide sequence: TGTGCCAGCAACGGAGGATCAGGACAGCCAGGGAATCAGCCCCAGCATTTT.

The chain couples TRBV5-5 to TRBJ1-2, with D possibly matching TRBD1 (5 bases). Per the germline V gene, CDR1 is SGHKS and CDR2 is YYEKEE (reference sequence). The CDR3 length is 16 residues. The ends were cut back, 2 bases at V and 0 bases at J, with 14 bases in the middle. The CDR3 DNA is TGTGCCAGCAGCTTCCGCGGGACCTCCTCTAACTATGGCTACACCTTC. It translates to CASSFRGTSSNYGYTF. The full variable domain, in which reference TRBV5-5 and TRBJ1-2 provide the parts outside the CDR3, is DAGVTQSPTHLIKTRGQQVTLRCSPISGHKSVSWYQQVLGQGPQFIFQYYEKEERGRGNFPDRFSARQFPNYSSELNVNALLLGDSALYLCASSFRGTSSNYGYTFGSGTRLTVV.

The chain couples TRBV7-6 to TRBJ2-3; the match to TRBD1 covers 10 bases. In germline, CDR1 is SGHVS, CDR2 FNYEAQ. This CDR3 spans 18 amino acids. V gave up 2 bases and J gave up 5 bases; unmatched junction bases: 13. The DNA of the CDR3 is TGTGCCAGCAGCTTAACAGGCCCGTGGGACAGGGGAAGAGATACGCAGTATTTT. Its protein product is CASSLTGPWDRGRDTQYF.

This rearrangement joins TRBV10-3 to TRBJ1-2, with D uncertain. Germline V lookup: CDR1 ENHRY, CDR2 SYGVKD. With 2 bases removed from V and 1 base from J, the gap between germline ends came to 8 bases. This CDR3 is 14 amino acids long. The CDR3 loop reads CAISEAASNYGYTF. CDR3 bases: TGTGCCATCAGTGAGGCGGCCAGTAACTATGGCTACACCTTC.

The rearrangement joins TRBV6-2 or TRBV6-3 to TRBJ1-5; 8 nucleotides line up with TRBD1. Per germline, CDR1 MNHEY and CDR2 SVGEGT. This CDR3 spans 16 amino acids. The junction had 8 bases not matched to a gene; V was cut back by 7 bases and J by 0 bases. The CDR3 sequence is CASTPHRGNSNQPQHF. The CDR3 bases are TGTGCCAGCACCCCTCACAGGGGGAATAGCAATCAGCCCCAGCATTTT.

V usage is TRBV4-2 and J usage is TRBJ1-3, with TRBD1 as a possible D gene (6 bases). The CDR3 extends over 15 amino acids. The germline V gene encodes CDR1 LGHNA and CDR2 YNFKEQ. The V end was cut by 2 bases, the J end by 2 bases, with 10 bases between. The CDR3 loop reads CASSQYRDTGNTIYF. CDR3 in DNA: TGTGCCAGCAGCCAATACAGGGATACTGGAAACACCATATATTTT.

This clone was counted a single time. Here the CDR3 reads CASSGSSMNTEAFF. The CDR3 bases are TGTGCCAGCAGTGGTAGCAGCATGAACACTGAAGCTTTCTTT. The chain has TRBV2 and TRBJ1-1, with D unresolved. The CDR3 loop spans 14 amino acids. Trimming pared 4 bases from V and 0 bases from J, leaving 9 bases between. Germline V CDR1 and CDR2: SNHLY, FYNNEI.

The chain joins TRBV3-1 (or the pseudogene TRBV3-2) to TRBJ1-1; TRBD1 is a possible D gene (6 bases). V lost 8 bases to trimming and J lost 1 base, with 14 bases between them. CDR3 size: 14 residues. CDR1 and CDR2 from the germline V gene are LGHDT and YNNKEL (reference sequence). The CDR3 sequence is CASPQGHPNTEAFF. The CDR3, as DNA: TGTGCCAGCCCCCAGGGACACCCGAACACTGAAGCTTTCTTT.

This rearrangement joins TRBV6-5 to TRBJ2-1; possibly TRBD2 for D (6 bases). The germline CDR1 and CDR2 sequences are MNHEY and SVGAGI. This CDR3 spans 14 amino acids. V was clipped by 6 bases and J by 5 bases, with 14 bases between them. This CDR3 reads CASRSRLVNNEQFF. CDR3 DNA sequence: TGTGCCAGCAGGTCACGACTAGTCAACAATGAGCAGTTCTTC.